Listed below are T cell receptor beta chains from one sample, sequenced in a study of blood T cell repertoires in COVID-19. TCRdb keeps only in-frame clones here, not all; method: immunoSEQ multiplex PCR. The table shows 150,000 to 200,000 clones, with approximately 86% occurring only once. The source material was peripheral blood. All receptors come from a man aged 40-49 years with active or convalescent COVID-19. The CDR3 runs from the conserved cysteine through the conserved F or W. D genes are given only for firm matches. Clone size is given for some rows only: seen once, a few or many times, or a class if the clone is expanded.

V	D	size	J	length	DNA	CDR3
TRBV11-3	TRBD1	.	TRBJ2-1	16	TGTGCCAGCAGCTCGGCGGGGACAGGGGTAGGCAATGAGCAGTTCTTC	CASSSAGTGVGNEQFF
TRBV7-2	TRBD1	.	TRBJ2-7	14	TGTGCCAGCAGCTTGGGACAGGGTATAGGGGAGCAGTACTTC	CASSLGQGIGEQYF
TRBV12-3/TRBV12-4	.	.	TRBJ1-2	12	TGTGCCAGCAGGCAGGGTCTGCAAGGCTACACCTTC	CASRQGLQGYTF
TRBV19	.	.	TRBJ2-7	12	TGTGCCAGTAGTATAGATCGAGGCGAGCAGTACTTC	CASSIDRGEQYF
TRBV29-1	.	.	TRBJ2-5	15	TGCAGCGTTGAAGGGCGGCAGGGACTTCAAGAGACCCAGTACTTC	CSVEGRQGLQETQYF
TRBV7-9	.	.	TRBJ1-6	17	TGTGCCAGCAGCTTATATTCCTCCCGCTCCTATAATTCACCCCTCCACTTT	CASSLYSSRSYNSPLHF
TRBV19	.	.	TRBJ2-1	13	TGTGCCAGTAGTACCGCCACTCGGACAGAGCAGTTCTTC	CASSTATRTEQFF
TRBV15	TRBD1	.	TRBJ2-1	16	TGTGCCACCAGCAGAGATGGGACAGCTTTTTACAATGAGCAGTTCTTC	CATSRDGTAFYNEQFF
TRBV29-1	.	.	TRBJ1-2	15	TGCAGCGTTGAAGACCTCGAAGCCGCTAACTATGGCTACACCTTC	CSVEDLEAANYGYTF
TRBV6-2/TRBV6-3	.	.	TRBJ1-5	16	TGTGCCAGCAGTCACCAGAGGGGGATAAGCAATCAGCCCCAGCATTTT	CASSHQRGISNQPQHF
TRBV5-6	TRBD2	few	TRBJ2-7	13	TGTGCCAGCAGCCGACTAGCGGTTTACGAGCAGTACTTC	CASSRLAVYEQYF
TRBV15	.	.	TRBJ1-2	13	TGTGCCACCAGCAGAGGAGGGCCTGGCGGCTACACCTTC	CATSRGGPGGYTF
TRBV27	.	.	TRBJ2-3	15	TGTGCCAGCAGTTTAGTCAGGGGAGGGGGAGATACGCAGTATTTT	CASSLVRGGGDTQYF
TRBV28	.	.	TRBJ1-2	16	TGTGCCAGCAGTTTAAGGTGGCAGGGGCAATCCTATGGCTACACCTTC	CASSLRWQGQSYGYTF
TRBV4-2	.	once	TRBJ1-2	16	TGTGCCAGCAGCGAGACCAAGAATCCGAGGAACTATGGCTACACCTTC	CASSETKNPRNYGYTF
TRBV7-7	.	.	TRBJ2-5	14	TGTGCTAGCAGCTTAAACAGGGTTCAAGAGACCCAGTACTTC	CASSLNRVQETQYF
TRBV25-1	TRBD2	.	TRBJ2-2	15	TGTGCCAGCAGTGCCGTAGCGGGGGGCACCGGGGAGCTGTTTTTT	CASSAVAGGTGELFF
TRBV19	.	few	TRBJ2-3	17	TGTGCCAGTAGTATAGGCGGCAGGGGAATTCGAACAGATACGCAGTATTTT	CASSIGGRGIRTDTQYF
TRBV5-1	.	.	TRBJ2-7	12	TGCGCCAGCAGCTTGCAGGGAAACGAGCAGTACTTC	CASSLQGNEQYF
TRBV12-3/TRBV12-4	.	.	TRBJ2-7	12	TGTGCCAGCAGTCTCAACTTATACGAGCAGTACTTC	CASSLNLYEQYF
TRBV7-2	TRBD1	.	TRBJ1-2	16	TGTGCCAGCAGCTTATCTGGGACAGGGGGGGTCTATGGCTACACCTTC	CASSLSGTGGVYGYTF
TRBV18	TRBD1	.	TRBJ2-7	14	TGTGCCAGCTCATACAAACAGGGGGCGGGTGAGCAGTACTTC	CASSYKQGAGEQYF
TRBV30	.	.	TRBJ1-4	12	TGTGCCTGGAGCACAACTAATGAAAAACTGTTTTTT	CAWSTTNEKLFF
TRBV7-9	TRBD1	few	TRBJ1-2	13	TGTGCCAGCAGCGCCGGACAGGGTAATGGCTACACCTTC	CASSAGQGNGYTF
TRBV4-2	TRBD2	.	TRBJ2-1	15	TGTGCCAGCAGCCGGGAGCGGGGCCAAAACAATGAGCAGTTCTTC	CASSRERGQNNEQFF
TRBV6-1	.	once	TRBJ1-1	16	TGTGCCAGCAGTGCCCCGGTGGGGTTGGAGGACACTGAAGCTTTCTTT	CASSAPVGLEDTEAFF
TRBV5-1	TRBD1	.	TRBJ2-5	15	TGCGCCAGCAGCTTGGGGGACAGCGTGGGAGAGACCCAGTACTTC	CASSLGDSVGETQYF
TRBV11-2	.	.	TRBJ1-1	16	TGTGCCAGCAGCTTACACGGTCTGGGAGGGTTGACTGAAGCTTTCTTT	CASSLHGLGGLTEAFF